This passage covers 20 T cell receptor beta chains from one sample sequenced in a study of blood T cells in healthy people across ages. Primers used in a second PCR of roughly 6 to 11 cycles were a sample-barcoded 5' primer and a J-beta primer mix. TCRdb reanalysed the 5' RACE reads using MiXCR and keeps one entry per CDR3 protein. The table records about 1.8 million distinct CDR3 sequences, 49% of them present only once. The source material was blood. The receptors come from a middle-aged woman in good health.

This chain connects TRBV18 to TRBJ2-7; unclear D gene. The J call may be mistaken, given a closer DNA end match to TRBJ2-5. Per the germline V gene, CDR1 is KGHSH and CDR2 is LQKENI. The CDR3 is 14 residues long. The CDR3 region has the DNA TGTGCCAGCTCACCCCCGAGGACGATAAGGACCCAGTACTTC. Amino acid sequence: CASSPPRTIRTQYF.

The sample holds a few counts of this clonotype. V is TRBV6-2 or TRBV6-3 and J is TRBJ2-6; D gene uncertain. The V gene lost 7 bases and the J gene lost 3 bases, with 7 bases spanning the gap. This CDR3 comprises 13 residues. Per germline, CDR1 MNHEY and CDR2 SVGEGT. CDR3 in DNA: TGTGCCAGCAAAAAGCTTGGGGCCAACGTCCTGACTTTC. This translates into CASKKLGANVLTF.

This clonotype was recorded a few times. The CDR3 loop is CASSQLGPGGNTEAFF. The DNA of the CDR3 is TGTGCCAGCAGCCAACTTGGCCCAGGGGGGAACACTGAAGCTTTCTTT. The chain couples TRBV28 to TRBJ1-1; 7 nucleotides match TRBD1. This CDR3 has 16 residues. Losses at the gene ends were 6 bases for V and 1 base for J; bases not matched to a gene: 11. From germline, CDR1 is MDHEN and CDR2 SYDVKM.

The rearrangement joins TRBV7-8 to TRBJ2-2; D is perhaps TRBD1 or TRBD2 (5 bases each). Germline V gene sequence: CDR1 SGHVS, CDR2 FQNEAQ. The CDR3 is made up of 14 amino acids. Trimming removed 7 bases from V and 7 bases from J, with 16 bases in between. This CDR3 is CASTLRWGSGELFF. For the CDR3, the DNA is TGTGCCAGCACCCTACGCTGGGGGAGCGGGGAGCTGTTTTTT.

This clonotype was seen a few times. For the CDR3, the DNA is TGTGCCAGCTGGGCCCGGGACAGGGTTCTCGCTGAAGCTTTCTTT. Translated: CASWARDRVLAEAFF. The chain has TRBV5-6 and TRBJ1-1; 9 bases match TRBD1. The trim removed 7 bases at V and 6 bases at J, leaving 13 bases unmatched. Germline V gene data show CDR1 as SGHDT and CDR2 as YYEEEE. CDR3 length: 15 residues.

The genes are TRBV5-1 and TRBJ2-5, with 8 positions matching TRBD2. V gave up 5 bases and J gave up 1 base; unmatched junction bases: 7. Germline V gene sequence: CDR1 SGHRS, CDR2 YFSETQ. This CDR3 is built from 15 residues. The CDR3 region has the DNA TGCGCCAGCAGTGGTCCCGGGGGGGGCCAAGAGACCCAGTACTTC. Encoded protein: CASSGPGGGQETQYF.

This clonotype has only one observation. This CDR3 is CASSEGARYEAFF. The CDR3 DNA reads as TGTGCCAGCAGTGAGGGTGCGCGGTATGAAGCTTTCTTT. This rearrangement joins TRBV25-1 to TRBJ1-1; unclear D gene. Germline CDR1 and CDR2: MGHDK and SYGVNS. The ends were cut back, 3 bases at V and 7 bases at J, with 12 bases in the middle. This CDR3 spans 13 amino acids. Variable domain in full (rest from reference TRBV25-1 and TRBJ1-1): EADIYQTPRYLVIGTGKKITLECSQTMGHDKMYWYQQDPGMELHLIHYSYGVNSTEKGDLSSESTVSRIRTEHFPLTLESARPSHTSQYLCASSEGARYEAFFGQGTRLTVV.

CDR3 bases: TGCAGTGCTAGAGGGACCAATTCACCCCTCCACTTT. It yields the protein CSARGTNSPLHF. The genes are TRBV20-1 and TRBJ1-6; D gene ambiguous. The CDR3 is 12 amino acids. Germline V gene lookup returns CDR1 DFQATT and CDR2 SNEGSKA (reference sequence). Trimming cost V 1 base and J 7 bases, with 5 bases left between them.

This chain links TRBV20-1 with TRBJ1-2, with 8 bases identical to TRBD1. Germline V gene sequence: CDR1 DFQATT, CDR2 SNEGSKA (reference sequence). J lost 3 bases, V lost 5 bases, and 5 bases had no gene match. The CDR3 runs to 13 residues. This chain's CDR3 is CSAEGQAYYGYTF. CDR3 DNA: TGCAGTGCTGAGGGACAGGCTTACTATGGCTACACCTTC.

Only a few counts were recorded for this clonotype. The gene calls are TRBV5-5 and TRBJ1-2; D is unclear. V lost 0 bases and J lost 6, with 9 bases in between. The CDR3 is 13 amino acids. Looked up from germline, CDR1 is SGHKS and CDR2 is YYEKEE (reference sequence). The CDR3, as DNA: TGTGCCAGCAGCTTGGGGGTGACTAATGGCTACACCTTC. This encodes CASSLGVTNGYTF.

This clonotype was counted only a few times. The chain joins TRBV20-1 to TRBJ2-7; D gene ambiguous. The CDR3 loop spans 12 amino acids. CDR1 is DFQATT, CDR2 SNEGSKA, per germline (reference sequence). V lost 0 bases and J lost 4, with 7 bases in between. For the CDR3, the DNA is TGCAGTGCTAGAGAAGTGGGGTACGAGCAGTACTTC. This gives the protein CSAREVGYEQYF.

The CDR3 bases are TGCGCCAGCAGCCAAGAAGGAGCTATGTACAATGAGCAGTTCTTC. As protein: CASSQEGAMYNEQFF. V and J are TRBV4-3 and TRBJ2-1; D ambiguous. Trimming removed 0 bases at V and 4 bases at J, with 10 bases between. The CDR3 loop spans 15 amino acids. CDR1 is LGHNA and CDR2 is YSLEER in the germline V gene.

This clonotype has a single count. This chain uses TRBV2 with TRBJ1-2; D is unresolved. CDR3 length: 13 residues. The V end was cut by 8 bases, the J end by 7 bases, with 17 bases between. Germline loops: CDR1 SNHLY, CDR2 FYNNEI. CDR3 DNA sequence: TGTGCCAGCCGGCCCGATCAGAGTCCTGGCTACACCTTC. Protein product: CASRPDQSPGYTF.

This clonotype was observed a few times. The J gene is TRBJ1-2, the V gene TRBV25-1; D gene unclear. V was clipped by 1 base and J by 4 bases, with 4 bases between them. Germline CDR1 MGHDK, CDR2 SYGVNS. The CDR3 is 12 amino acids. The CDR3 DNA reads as TGTGCCAGCAGTGAATTAGGCTATGGCTACACCTTC. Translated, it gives CASSELGYGYTF.

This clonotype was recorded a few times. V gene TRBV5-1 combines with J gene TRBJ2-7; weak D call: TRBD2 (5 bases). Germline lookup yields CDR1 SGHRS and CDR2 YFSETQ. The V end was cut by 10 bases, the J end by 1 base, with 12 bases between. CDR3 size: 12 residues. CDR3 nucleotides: TGCGCCTCGTACGGGGAGTCCTACGAGCAGTACTTC. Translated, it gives CASYGESYEQYF.

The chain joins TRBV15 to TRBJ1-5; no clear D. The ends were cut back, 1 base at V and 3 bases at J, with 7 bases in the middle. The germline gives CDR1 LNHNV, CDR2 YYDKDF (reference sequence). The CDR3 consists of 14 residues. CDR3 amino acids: CATSRVAANQPQHF. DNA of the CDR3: TGTGCCACCAGCAGAGTGGCGGCCAATCAGCCCCAGCATTTT. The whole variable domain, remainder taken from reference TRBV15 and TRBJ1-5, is DAMVIQNPRYQVTQFGKPVTLSCSQTLNHNVMYWYQQKSSQAPKLLFHYYDKDFNNEADTPDNFQSRRPNTSFCFLDIRSPGLGDTAMYLCATSRVAANQPQHFGDGTRLSIL.

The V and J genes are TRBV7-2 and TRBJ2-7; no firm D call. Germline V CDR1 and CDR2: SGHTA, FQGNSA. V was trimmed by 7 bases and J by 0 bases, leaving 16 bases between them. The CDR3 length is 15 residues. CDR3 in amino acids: CASTAAVGNSYEQYF. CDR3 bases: TGTGCCAGCACCGCCGCAGTCGGCAACTCCTACGAGCAGTACTTC.

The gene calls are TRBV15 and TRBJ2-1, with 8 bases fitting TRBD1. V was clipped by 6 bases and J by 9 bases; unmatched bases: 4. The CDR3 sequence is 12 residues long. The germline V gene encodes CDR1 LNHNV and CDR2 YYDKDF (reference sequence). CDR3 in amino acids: CATSRTGLEQFF. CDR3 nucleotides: TGTGCCACCAGTCGGACAGGGCTTGAGCAGTTCTTC.

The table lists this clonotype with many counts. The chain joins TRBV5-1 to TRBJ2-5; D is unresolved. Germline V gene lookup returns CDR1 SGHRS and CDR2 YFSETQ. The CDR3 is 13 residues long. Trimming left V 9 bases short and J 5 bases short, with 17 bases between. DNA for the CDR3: TGCGCCAACGAAGGTCCAGATGGGGAGACCCAGTACTTC. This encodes CANEGPDGETQYF. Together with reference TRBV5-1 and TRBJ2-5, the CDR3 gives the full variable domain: KAGVTQTPRYLIKTRGQQVTLSCSPISGHRSVSWYQQTPGQGLQFLFEYFSETQRNKGNFPGRFSGRQFSNSRSEMNVSTLELGDSALYLCANEGPDGETQYFGPGTRLLVL.

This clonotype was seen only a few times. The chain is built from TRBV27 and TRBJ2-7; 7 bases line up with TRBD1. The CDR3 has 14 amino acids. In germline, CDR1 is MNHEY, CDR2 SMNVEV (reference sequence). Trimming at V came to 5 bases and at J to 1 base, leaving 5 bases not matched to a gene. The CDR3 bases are TGTGCCAGCAGTGCCTACAGGGGTTCCTACGAGCAGTACTTC. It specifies CASSAYRGSYEQYF.